A single sample gave rise to the 15 T cell receptor beta chains below, sequenced in a study of Ad26.COV2.S vaccination and SARS-CoV-2 variants. The sample's treatment: around 19 received Ad26.COV2.S at low or high dose, single or two shots; a few received placebo; per-sample allocation not given. Repertoires come from day 63 after the first vaccine or placebo injection. Here immunoSEQ multiplex PCR was the method, and the copy in TCRdb shows in-frame clones only, minus some. The table includes 430,000 or so clones, 90% detected once. Source: peripheral blood, taken in a trial of Ad26.COV2.S vaccine versus placebo. The receptors here all came from a person between 18 and 60 years old who received the Ad26.COV2.S COVID-19 vaccine or a placebo.

The genes are TRBV10-3 and TRBJ2-7, with a weak D call TRBD1 (5 bases). Per germline, CDR1 ENHRY and CDR2 SYGVKD. V was cut by 3 bases and J by 5 bases, with 17 bases left in between. CDR3 length: 15 residues. CDR3: CAISEMYQGSDEQYF. Here the CDR3 DNA reads TGTGCCATCAGTGAAATGTACCAGGGTAGTGACGAGCAGTACTTC.

The gene calls are TRBV28 and TRBJ1-2, with TRBD1 identical over 7 bases. CDR3 length: 13 residues. The junction had 9 bases not matched to a gene; V was cut back by 7 bases and J by 7 bases. Germline V gene sequence: CDR1 MDHEN, CDR2 SYDVKM. The CDR3 coding sequence is TGTGCCAGCAACCAATACAGGGGACGTGGCTACACCTTC. Protein: CASNQYRGRGYTF.

The rearrangement links TRBV27 to TRBJ2-7; TRBD2 is a possible D gene (6 bases). The CDR3 is 14 residues long. Germline V gives CDR1 MNHEY, CDR2 SMNVEV (reference sequence). V dropped 2 bases and J dropped 8 bases, with 16 bases sitting between them. The chain's CDR3 is CASSLGGSPSKQYF. The CDR3 DNA is TGTGCCAGCAGTTTAGGAGGGTCCCCAAGCAAGCAGTACTTC.

The V and J genes are TRBV5-8 and TRBJ1-2; no clear D gene. Trimming cost V 1 base and J 6 bases, with 7 bases left between them. Germline V gene data show CDR1 as SGHTS and CDR2 as YDEGEE. CDR3 size: 12 residues. CDR3 protein: CASSLIGNGYTF. For the CDR3, the DNA is TGTGCCAGCAGCTTGATCGGTAATGGCTACACCTTC. Full variable domain (missing parts from reference TRBV5-8 and TRBJ1-2): EAGVTQSPTHLIKTRGQQATLRCSPISGHTSVYWYQQALGLGLQFLLWYDEGEERNRGNFPPRFSGRQFPNYSSELNVNALELEDSALYLCASSLIGNGYTFGSGTRLTVV.

The chain has TRBV9 and TRBJ2-5, with D possibly matching TRBD2 (5 bases). Looked up from germline, CDR1 is SGDLS and CDR2 is YYNGEE. The CDR3 loop spans 17 amino acids. V lost 4 bases, J lost 5 bases, and 24 bases lay in between. The CDR3: CASSPSSRGGGWETQYF. The CDR3 coding sequence is TGTGCCAGCAGCCCATCCAGCCGGGGTGGCGGTTGGGAGACCCAGTACTTC.

V usage is TRBV7-2 and J usage is TRBJ1-3, with 10 bases aligning to TRBD1. V trimming: 2 bases; J trimming: 4 bases; junction bases outside the gene matches: 8. CDR1 SGHTA and CDR2 FQGNSA come from the germline V gene. The CDR3 spans 17 residues. The CDR3 region has the DNA TGTGCCAGCAGCTTAAGAGGGACAGGGGCGCAGGGAAACACCATATATTTT. It yields the protein CASSLRGTGAQGNTIYF.

The chain has TRBV12-3 or TRBV12-4 and TRBJ1-1; no firm D call. CDR3 length equals 13 residues. V gave up 2 bases and J gave up 4 bases, with 8 bases separating them. The CDR3 DNA reads TGTGCCAGCAGTTTATGGTCGCTCACTGAAGCTTTCTTT. Residues: CASSLWSLTEAFF.

V gene TRBV4-1 combines with J gene TRBJ2-1; D is uncertain. CDR1 MGHRA and CDR2 YSYEKL come from the germline V gene. Trimming took off 6 bases at V and 4 bases at J, with 10 bases between the two ends. The CDR3 sequence is 13 residues long. The CDR3 loop reads CASSPDAYNEQFF. The CDR3 coding sequence is TGCGCCAGCAGTCCGGACGCGTACAATGAGCAGTTCTTC.

This clone was detected once. The chain employs TRBV7-3 and TRBJ2-1; 9 nucleotides match TRBD2. V was pared by 3 bases and J by 5 bases, with 5 bases of the junction left unmatched. The V gene's germline CDR1 is SGHTA and CDR2 FQGTGA. The CDR3 is 15 amino acids. CDR3 nucleotide sequence: TGTGCCAGCAGCTTGGGCGGGAGGGCCAACAATGAGCAGTTCTTC. Protein product: CASSLGGRANNEQFF.

This clone was detected a few times. V gene TRBV7-2 combines with J gene TRBJ2-7; no clear D. Germline CDR1 and CDR2: SGHTA and FQGNSA. The CDR3 runs to 12 residues. V shed 5 bases and J shed 3 bases, with 8 bases lying between them. As DNA, the CDR3 is TGTGCCAGCAGCCCAGACTTCTACGAGCAGTACTTC. Translating gives CASSPDFYEQYF.

J is TRBJ2-5 and V is TRBV7-8; 7 bases are a match to TRBD2. The CDR3 has 16 residues. V trimming: 2 bases; J trimming: 0 bases; junction bases outside the gene matches: 6. In germline, CDR1 is SGHVS, CDR2 FQNEAQ. Here the CDR3 DNA reads TGTGCCAGCAGCTTAAGGGCTAGCGGAAACCAAGAGACCCAGTACTTC. Translation gives CASSLRASGNQETQYF.

This clone was recorded a few times. This chain connects TRBV7-2 to TRBJ1-2; 9 nucleotides line up with TRBD1. V lost 6 bases and J lost 6; bases outside the gene matches: 17. Per the germline V gene, CDR1 is SGHTA and CDR2 is FQGNSA. The CDR3 length is 17 residues. The CDR3 bases are TGTGCCAGCAGTCTTAGGACAGGGGATGTACGAATGCATGGCTACACCTTC. It yields the protein CASSLRTGDVRMHGYTF.

The chain recombines TRBV5-6 with TRBJ1-6, with TRBD1 matching over 8 bases. The CDR3 runs to 14 residues. V trimming: 4 bases; J trimming: 10 bases; junction bases outside the gene matches: 7. CDR1 and CDR2 (germline): SGHDT, YYEEEE. CDR3 nucleotide sequence: TGTGCCAGCAGCCCACAGGGGGGATTCTCACCCCTCCACTTT. Its translation: CASSPQGGFSPLHF.

As to this clone: The junction differs from germline at one of its ends, possibly a read error. The chain employs TRBV2 and TRBJ1-1, with TRBD1 identical over 12 bases. This CDR3 is built from 15 residues. The germline gives CDR1 SNHLY, CDR2 FYNNEI. CDR3 in amino acids: CASSETGTGGAGLSF. The DNA for the CDR3 is TGTGCCAGCAGTGAAACCGGGACAGGGGGCGCGGGGCTGTCCTTT.

The rearrangement links TRBV9 to TRBJ2-5; D possibly corresponds to TRBD1 (6 bases). The CDR3 contains 15 residues. With 0 bases removed from V and 5 bases from J, the gap between germline ends came to 14 bases. Per the germline V gene, CDR1 is SGDLS and CDR2 is YYNGEE. CDR3 sequence (DNA): TGTGCCAGCAGCGTAGATACCACAGGGTCGGAGACCCAGTACTTC. Its translation: CASSVDTTGSETQYF.